The source of this TCR beta chain is a study of naive and memory T cell subsets. Between the trimmed V and J ends, which lost 2 bases and 7 bases, there was a span of 14 bases. The CDR3 totals 14 residues. The germline V gene encodes CDR1 MGHDK and CDR2 SYGVNS. Amplification of ligated cDNA took four PCR rounds with SP2 and nested alpha and beta constant primers. From the 5' RACE reads, TCRdb called clonotypes with MiXCR, one entry per CDR3 protein. This table has 56,000 or so distinct CDR3 sequences, 6.5% to 8.5% appearing once. A UMI-containing oligonucleotide was joined by 3' ligation to the TCR cDNA template.

This rearrangement joins TRBV25-1 to TRBJ1-2, with D unclear. The TCR was taken from a female donor in good health. CDR3 loop: CASSELGTFSGYTF. DNA of the CDR3: TGTGCCAGCAGTGAACTGGGAACCTTCTCTGGCTACACCTTC.